In its sample, the clone carrying this T cell receptor beta chain was seen a few times. Its antigen is currently unknown. The germline gives CDR1 DFQATT, CDR2 SNEGSKA (reference sequence). V shed 0 bases, J shed 3 bases, and the junction held 9 bases outside the gene matches. CDR3 size: 16 residues. These data originate in a study of identical twins. Study results and limitations: Whereas memory repertoires showed no such difference, abundant cord blood beta clonotypes carried fewer insertions. Recombination models fit unrelated individuals' TCR alpha sharing but underestimated twins'. Out-of-frame alpha sequences common to twins exhibited an excess of low generation probability. It was possible that invariant MAIT and iNKT cells partly confounded the zero-insertion analyses.

From the 5' RACE reads, TCRdb called clonotypes with MiXCR, one entry per CDR3 protein. The table records 350,000 to 450,000 distinct CDR3 sequences, less than 20% of them present only once. V is TRBV20-1 and J is TRBJ2-3; 7 bases map to TRBD2. The source is a man over 45 in good health. The sequencing input was naive T cells sorted from blood. The CDR3 here is CSARDPWRETTDTQYF. The CDR3 DNA reads TGCAGTGCTAGAGATCCCTGGCGGGAGACTACAGATACGCAGTATTTT.